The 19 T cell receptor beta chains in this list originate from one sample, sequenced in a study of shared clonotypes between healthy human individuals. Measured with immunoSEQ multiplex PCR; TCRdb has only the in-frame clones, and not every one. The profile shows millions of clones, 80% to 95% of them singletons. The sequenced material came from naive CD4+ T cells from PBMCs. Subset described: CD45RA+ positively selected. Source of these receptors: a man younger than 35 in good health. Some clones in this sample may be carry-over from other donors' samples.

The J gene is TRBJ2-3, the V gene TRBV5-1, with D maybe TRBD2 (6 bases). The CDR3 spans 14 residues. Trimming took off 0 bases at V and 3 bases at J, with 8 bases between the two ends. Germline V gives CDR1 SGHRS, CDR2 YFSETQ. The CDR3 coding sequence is TGCGCCAGCAGCTTGGACGGGACTACAGATACGCAGTATTTT. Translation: CASSLDGTTDTQYF.

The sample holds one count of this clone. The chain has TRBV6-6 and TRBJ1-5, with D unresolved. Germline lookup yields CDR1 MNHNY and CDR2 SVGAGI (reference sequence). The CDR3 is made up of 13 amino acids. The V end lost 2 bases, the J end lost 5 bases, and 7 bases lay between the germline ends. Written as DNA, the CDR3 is TGTGCCAGCAGTTACGAAATGTATCAGCCCCAGCATTTT. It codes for CASSYEMYQPQHF.

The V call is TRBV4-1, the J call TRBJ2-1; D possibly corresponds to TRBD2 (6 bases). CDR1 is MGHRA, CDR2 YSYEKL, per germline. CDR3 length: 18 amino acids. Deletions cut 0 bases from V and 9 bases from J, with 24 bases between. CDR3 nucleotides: TGCGCCAGCAGCCAAGATTTTGTCCCAACGGGAGTATATGTTGAGCAGTTCTTC. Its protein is CASSQDFVPTGVYVEQFF.

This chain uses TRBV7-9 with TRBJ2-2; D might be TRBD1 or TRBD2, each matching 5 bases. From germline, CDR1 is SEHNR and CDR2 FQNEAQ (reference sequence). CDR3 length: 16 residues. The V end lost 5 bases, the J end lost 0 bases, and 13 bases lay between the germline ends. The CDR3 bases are TGTGCCAGCAGCAAACCCGGGACGACGAACACCGGGGAGCTGTTTTTT. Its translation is CASSKPGTTNTGELFF. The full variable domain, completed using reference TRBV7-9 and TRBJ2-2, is DTGVSQNPRHKITKRGQNVTFRCDPISEHNRLYWYRQTLGQGPEFLTYFQNEAQLEKSRLLSDRFSAERPKGSFSTLEIQRTEQGDSAMYLCASSKPGTTNTGELFFGEGSRLTVL.

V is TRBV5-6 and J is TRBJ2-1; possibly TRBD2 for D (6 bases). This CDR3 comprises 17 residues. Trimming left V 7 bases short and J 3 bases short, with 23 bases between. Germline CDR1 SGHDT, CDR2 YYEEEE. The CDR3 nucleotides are TGTGCCAGCCAACTGGGGATTGGAGGGTCGGGCTACAATGAGCAGTTCTTC. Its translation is CASQLGIGGSGYNEQFF.

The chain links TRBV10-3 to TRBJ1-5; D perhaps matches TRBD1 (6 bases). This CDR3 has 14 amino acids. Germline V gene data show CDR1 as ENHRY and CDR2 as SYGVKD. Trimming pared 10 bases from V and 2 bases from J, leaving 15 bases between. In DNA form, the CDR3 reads TGTGCCACTCACAGGGACGGGGGCAATCAGCCCCAGCATTTT. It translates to CATHRDGGNQPQHF.

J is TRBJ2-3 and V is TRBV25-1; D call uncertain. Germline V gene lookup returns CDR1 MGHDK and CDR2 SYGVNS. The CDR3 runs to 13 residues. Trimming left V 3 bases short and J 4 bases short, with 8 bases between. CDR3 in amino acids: CASSEMPPDTQYF. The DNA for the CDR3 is TGTGCCAGCAGTGAGATGCCCCCAGATACGCAGTATTTT.

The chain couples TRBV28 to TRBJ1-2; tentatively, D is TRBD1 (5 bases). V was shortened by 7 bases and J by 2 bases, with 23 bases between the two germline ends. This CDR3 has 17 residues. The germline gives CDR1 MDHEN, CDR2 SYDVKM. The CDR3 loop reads CASTTPGGGTANYGYTF. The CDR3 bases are TGTGCCAGCACCACTCCGGGAGGCGGGACTGCGAACTATGGCTACACCTTC.

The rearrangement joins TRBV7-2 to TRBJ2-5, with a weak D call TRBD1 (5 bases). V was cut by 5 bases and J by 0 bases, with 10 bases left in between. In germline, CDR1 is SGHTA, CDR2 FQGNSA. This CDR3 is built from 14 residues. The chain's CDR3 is CASSQTVYQETQYF. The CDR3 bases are TGTGCCAGCAGCCAGACAGTATACCAAGAGACCCAGTACTTC.

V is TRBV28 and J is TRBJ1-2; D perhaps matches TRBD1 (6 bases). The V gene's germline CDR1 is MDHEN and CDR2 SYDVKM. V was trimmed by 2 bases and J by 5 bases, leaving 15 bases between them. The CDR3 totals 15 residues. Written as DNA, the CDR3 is TGTGCCAGCAGTTTAGGGGGGCCAGTGCCGTATGGCTACACCTTC. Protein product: CASSLGGPVPYGYTF.

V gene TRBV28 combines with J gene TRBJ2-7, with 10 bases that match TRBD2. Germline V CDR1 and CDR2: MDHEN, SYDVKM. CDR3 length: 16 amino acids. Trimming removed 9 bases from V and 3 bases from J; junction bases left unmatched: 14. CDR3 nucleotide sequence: TGTGCCAGTCTCTCGGCTAGCGGGAGCCAATACTACGAGCAGTACTTC. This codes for CASLSASGSQYYEQYF.

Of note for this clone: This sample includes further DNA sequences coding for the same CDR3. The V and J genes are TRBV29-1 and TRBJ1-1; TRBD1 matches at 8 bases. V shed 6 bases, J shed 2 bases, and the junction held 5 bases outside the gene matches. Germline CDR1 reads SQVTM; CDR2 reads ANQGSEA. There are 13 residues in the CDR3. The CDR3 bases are TGCAGCGTGACCGGACAGGGCAACACTGAAGCTTTCTTT. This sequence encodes CSVTGQGNTEAFF.

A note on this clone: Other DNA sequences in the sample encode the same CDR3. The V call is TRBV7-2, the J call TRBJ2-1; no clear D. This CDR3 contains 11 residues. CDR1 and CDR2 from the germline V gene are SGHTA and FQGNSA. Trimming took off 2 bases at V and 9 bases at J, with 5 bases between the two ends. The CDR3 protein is CASSLSREQFF. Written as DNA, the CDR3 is TGTGCCAGCAGCTTAAGTCGTGAGCAGTTCTTC. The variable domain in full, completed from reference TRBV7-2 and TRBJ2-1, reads GAGVSQSPSNKVTEKGKDVELRCDPISGHTALYWYRQSLGQGLEFLIYFQGNSAPDKSGLPSDRFSAERTGGSVSTLTIQRTQQEDSAVYLCASSLSREQFFGPGTRLTVL.

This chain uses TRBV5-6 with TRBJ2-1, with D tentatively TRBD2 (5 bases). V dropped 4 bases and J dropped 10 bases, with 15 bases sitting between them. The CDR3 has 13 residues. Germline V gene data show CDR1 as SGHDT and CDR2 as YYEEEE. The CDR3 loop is CASSPTAGGEQFF. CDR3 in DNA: TGTGCCAGCAGCCCTACTGCAGGCGGGGAGCAGTTCTTC.

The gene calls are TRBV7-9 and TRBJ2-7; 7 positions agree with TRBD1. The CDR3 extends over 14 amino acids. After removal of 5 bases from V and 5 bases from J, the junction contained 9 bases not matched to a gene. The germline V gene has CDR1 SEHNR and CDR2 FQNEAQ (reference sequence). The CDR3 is CASSAGPTGNEQYF. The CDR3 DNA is TGTGCCAGCAGCGCCGGACCGACAGGGAACGAGCAGTACTTC.

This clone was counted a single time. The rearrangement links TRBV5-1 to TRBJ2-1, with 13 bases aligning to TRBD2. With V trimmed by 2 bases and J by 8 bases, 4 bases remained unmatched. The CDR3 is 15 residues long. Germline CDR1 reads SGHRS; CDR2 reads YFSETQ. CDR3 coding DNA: TGCGCCAGCAGCTTAACTAGCGGGAGGGTCTATGAGCAGTTCTTC. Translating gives CASSLTSGRVYEQFF.

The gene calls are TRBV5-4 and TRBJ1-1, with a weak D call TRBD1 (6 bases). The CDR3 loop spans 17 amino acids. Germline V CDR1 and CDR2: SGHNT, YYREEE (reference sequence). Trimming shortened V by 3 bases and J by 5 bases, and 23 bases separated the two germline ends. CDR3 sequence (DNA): TGTGCCAGCAGCTCCCGAGGGGGGGGTCCGGAGGGAACTGAAGCTTTCTTT. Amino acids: CASSSRGGGPEGTEAFF.

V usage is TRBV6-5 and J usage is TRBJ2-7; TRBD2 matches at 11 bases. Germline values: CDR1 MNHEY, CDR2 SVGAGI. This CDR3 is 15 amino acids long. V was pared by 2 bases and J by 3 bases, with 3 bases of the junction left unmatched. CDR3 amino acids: CASSYIGLAGYEQYF. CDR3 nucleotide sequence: TGTGCCAGCAGTTACATAGGACTAGCGGGCTACGAGCAGTACTTC.

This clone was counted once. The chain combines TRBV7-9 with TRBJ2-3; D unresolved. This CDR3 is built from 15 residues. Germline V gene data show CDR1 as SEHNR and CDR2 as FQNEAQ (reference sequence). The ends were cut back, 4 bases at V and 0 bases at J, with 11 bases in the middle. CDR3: CASSSPEPSTDTQYF. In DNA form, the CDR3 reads TGTGCCAGCAGCTCGCCGGAGCCTAGCACAGATACGCAGTATTTT.